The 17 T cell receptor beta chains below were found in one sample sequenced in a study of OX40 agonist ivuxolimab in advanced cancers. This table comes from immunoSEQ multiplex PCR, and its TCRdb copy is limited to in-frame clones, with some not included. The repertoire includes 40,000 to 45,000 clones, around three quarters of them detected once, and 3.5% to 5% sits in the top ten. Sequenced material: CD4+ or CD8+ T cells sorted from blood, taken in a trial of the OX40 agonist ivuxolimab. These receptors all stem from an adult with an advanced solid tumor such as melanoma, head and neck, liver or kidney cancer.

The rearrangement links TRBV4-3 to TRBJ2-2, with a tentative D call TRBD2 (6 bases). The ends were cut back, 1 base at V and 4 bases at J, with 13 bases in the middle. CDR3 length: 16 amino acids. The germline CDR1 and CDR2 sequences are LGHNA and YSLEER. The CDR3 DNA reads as TGCGCCAGCAGCCAAGCTTCGGCGGGGTTCACCGGGGAGCTGTTTTTT. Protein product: CASSQASAGFTGELFF.

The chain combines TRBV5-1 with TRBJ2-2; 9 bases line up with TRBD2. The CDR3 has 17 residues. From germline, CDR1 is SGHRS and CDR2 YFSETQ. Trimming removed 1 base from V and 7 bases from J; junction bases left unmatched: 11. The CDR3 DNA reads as TGCGCCAGCAGCTTGAGTCTAGCGGGATCTCTTGGCGGGGAGCTGTTTTTT. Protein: CASSLSLAGSLGGELFF.

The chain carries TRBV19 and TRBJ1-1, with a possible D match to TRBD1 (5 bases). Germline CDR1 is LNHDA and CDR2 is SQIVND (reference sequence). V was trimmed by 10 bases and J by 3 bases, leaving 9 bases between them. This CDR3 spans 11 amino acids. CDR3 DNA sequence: TGTGCCACCGGGGGTTACACTGAAGCTTTCTTT. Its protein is CATGGYTEAFF. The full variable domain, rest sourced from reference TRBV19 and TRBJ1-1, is DGGITQSPKYLFRKEGQNVTLSCEQNLNHDAMYWYRQDPGQGLRLIYYSQIVNDFQKGDIAEGYSVSREKKESFPLTVTSAQKNPTAFYLCATGGYTEAFFGQGTRLTVV.

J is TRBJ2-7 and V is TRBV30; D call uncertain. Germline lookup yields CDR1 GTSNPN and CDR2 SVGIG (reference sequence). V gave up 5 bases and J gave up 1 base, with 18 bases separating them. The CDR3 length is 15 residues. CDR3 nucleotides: TGTGCCTGGGCCCCCGATCTCGTCCGTTCCTACGAGCAGTACTTC. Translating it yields CAWAPDLVRSYEQYF. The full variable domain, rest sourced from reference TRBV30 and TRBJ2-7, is SQTIHQWPATLVQPVGSPLSLECTVEGTSNPNLYWYRQAAGRGLQLLFYSVGIGQISSEVPQNLSASRPQDRQFILSSKKLLLSDSGFYLCAWAPDLVRSYEQYFGPGTRLTVT.

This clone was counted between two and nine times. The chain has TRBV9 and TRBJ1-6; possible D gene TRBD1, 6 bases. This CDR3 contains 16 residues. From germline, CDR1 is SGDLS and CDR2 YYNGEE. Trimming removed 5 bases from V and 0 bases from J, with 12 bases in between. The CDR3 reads CASSLQGSSYNSPLHF. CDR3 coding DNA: TGTGCCAGCAGTCTTCAGGGGAGCTCCTATAATTCACCCCTCCACTTT.

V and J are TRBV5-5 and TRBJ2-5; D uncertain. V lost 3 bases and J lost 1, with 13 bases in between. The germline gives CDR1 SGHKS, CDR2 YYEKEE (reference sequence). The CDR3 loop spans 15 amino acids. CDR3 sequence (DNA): TGTGCCAGCAGCTCGGGCGTCTCAACCCAAGAGACCCAGTACTTC. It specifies CASSSGVSTQETQYF.

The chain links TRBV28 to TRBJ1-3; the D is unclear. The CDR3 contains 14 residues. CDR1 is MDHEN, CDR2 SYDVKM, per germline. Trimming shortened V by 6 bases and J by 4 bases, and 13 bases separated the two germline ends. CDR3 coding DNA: TGTGCCAGCAGCCCTCGAAACTTAGGAAACACCATATATTTT. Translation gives CASSPRNLGNTIYF.

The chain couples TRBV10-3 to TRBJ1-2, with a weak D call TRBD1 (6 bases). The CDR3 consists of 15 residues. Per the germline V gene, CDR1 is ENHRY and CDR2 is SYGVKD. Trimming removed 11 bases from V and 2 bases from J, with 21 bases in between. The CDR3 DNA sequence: TGTGCCCATTCAGGTAGTTTGGGGGGCAACTATGGCTACACCTTC. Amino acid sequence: CAHSGSLGGNYGYTF.

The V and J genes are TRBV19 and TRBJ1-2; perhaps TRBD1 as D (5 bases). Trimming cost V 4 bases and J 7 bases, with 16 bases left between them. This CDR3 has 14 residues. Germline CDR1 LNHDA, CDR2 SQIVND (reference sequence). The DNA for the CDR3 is TGTGCCAGTAGTACCTCCGTCGCGGGGACTGGCTACACCTTC. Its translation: CASSTSVAGTGYTF.

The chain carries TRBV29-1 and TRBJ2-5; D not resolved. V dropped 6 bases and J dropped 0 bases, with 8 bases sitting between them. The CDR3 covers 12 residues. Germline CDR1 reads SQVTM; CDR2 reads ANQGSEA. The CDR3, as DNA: TGCAGCGTCAAGATCAACCAAGAGACCCAGTACTTC. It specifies CSVKINQETQYF.

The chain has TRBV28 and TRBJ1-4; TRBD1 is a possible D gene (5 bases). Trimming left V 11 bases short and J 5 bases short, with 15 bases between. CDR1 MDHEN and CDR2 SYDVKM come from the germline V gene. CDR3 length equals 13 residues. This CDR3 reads CAVPGTMNEKLFF. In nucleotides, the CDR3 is TGTGCCGTACCCGGGACTATGAATGAAAAACTGTTTTTT.

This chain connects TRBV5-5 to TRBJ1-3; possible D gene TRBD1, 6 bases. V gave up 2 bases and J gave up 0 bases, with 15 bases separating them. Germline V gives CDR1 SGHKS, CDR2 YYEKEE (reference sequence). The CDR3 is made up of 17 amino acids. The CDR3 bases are TGTGCCAGCAGCTTTTCGCCCAGGGGCGACTCTGGAAACACCATATATTTT. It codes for CASSFSPRGDSGNTIYF.

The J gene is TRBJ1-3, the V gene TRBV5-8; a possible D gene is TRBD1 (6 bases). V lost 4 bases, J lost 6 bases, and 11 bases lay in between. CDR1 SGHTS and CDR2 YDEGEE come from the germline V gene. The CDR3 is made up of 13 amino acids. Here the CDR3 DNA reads TGTGCCAGCAGCCTGGACAGAAAAAACACCATATATTTT. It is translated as CASSLDRKNTIYF.

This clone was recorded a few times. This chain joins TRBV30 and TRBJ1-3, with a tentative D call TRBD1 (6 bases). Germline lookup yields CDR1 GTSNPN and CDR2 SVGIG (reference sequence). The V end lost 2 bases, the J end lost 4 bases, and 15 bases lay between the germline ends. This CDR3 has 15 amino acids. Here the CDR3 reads CAWSWWIGTGNTIYF. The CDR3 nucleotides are TGTGCCTGGAGTTGGTGGATCGGGACAGGAAACACCATATATTTT.

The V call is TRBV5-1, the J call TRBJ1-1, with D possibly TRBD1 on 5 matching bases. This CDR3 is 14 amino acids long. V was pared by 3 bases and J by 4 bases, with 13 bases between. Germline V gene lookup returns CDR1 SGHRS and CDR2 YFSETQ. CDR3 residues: CASSWDLGSTEAFF. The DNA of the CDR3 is TGCGCCAGCAGCTGGGACCTCGGGAGCACTGAAGCTTTCTTT.

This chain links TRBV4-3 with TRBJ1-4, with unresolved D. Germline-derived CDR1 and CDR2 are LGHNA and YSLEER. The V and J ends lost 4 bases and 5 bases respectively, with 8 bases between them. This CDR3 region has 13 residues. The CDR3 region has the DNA TGCGCCAGCAGCCGGGTCCAGAATGAAAAACTGTTTTTT. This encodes CASSRVQNEKLFF.

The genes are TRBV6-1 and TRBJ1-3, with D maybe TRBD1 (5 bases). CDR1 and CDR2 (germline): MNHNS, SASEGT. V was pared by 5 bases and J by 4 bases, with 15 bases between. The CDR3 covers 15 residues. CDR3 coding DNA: TGTGCCAGCAGTCCGGCAGGGAGGATCGGAAACACCATATATTTT. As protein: CASSPAGRIGNTIYF.